This is a list of T cell receptor beta chains from one sample in a study of blood T cell repertoires in COVID-19. The table came from immunoSEQ multiplex PCR; TCRdb's copy has only in-frame clones and leaves some out. The sample shows 30,000 to 35,000 clones, roughly 80% of them seen only once. Sequencing was carried out using peripheral blood. Source of these receptors: a middle-aged man with acute or convalescent COVID-19. Both conserved end residues are part of each CDR3. Fields, in order: V gene, clone size, D gene, J gene, CDR3 DNA, CDR3 protein. A D gene is named only where the DNA matches it firmly. Clone size appears in some rows only: once, few, many, or a class for an expanded clone.

v_gene: TRBV5-5
abundance: few
d_gene: TRBD1
j_gene: TRBJ2-7
CDR3nt: TGTGCCAGCAGCTGGGAACAGGGGGTCTCCTACGAGCAGTACTTC
CDR3aa: CASSWEQGVSYEQYF

v_gene: TRBV28
abundance: -
d_gene: -
j_gene: TRBJ1-5
CDR3nt: TGTGCCAGCAGTATCCCCTATCAGCCCCAGCATTTT
CDR3aa: CASSIPYQPQHF

v_gene: TRBV11-3
abundance: once
d_gene: -
j_gene: TRBJ1-1
CDR3nt: TGTGCCAGCAGCTTAGGCCCTCCAGGGGTATCTGAAGCTTTCTTT
CDR3aa: CASSLGPPGVSEAFF

v_gene: TRBV2
abundance: -
d_gene: TRBD1
j_gene: TRBJ1-5
CDR3nt: TGTGCCAGCACCGTTGACAGGGTAAGGCCCCAGCATTTT
CDR3aa: CASTVDRVRPQHF

v_gene: TRBV28
abundance: few
d_gene: -
j_gene: TRBJ2-7
CDR3nt: TGTGCCAGCAGTTACCGCAGAATCACAGGTCCCGAGCAGTACTTC
CDR3aa: CASSYRRITGPEQYF

v_gene: TRBV4-1
abundance: -
d_gene: -
j_gene: TRBJ1-2
CDR3nt: TGCGCCAGCAGCCAAGTCCGACGGAAGGAGAATGGCTACACCTTC
CDR3aa: CASSQVRRKENGYTF

v_gene: TRBV20-1
abundance: -
d_gene: -
j_gene: TRBJ2-7
CDR3nt: TGCAGTGCTGGGCTGGGGGCCGAGCAGTACTTC
CDR3aa: CSAGLGAEQYF

v_gene: TRBV27
abundance: -
d_gene: -
j_gene: TRBJ1-2
CDR3nt: TGTGCCAGCAGTCCCCTCGGGGAGGGGTGGATCTATGGCTACACCTTC
CDR3aa: CASSPLGEGWIYGYTF

v_gene: TRBV6-5
abundance: -
d_gene: -
j_gene: TRBJ2-1
CDR3nt: TGTGCCAGCTCAGAGACAAACAATGAGCAGTTCTTC
CDR3aa: CASSETNNEQFF

v_gene: TRBV5-4
abundance: -
d_gene: -
j_gene: TRBJ2-5
CDR3nt: TGTGCCAGCAGGGGGGACTGGCGCCAAGAGACCCAGTACTTC
CDR3aa: CASRGDWRQETQYF

v_gene: TRBV2
abundance: -
d_gene: -
j_gene: TRBJ1-2
CDR3nt: TGTGCCAGCACCTGGACAGACCCGAGGGTCTATGGCTACACCTTC
CDR3aa: CASTWTDPRVYGYTF

v_gene: TRBV3-1/TRBV3-2
abundance: -
d_gene: TRBD2
j_gene: TRBJ2-3
CDR3nt: TGTGCCAGCAGCCAAGGACTAGCGGGCACAGATACGCAGTATTTT
CDR3aa: CASSQGLAGTDTQYF

v_gene: TRBV5-1
abundance: -
d_gene: -
j_gene: TRBJ1-2
CDR3nt: TGCGCCAGCAGTCAAATCATACAGGGATCTAACTATGGCTACACCTTC
CDR3aa: CASSQIIQGSNYGYTF

v_gene: TRBV6-1
abundance: few
d_gene: TRBD1
j_gene: TRBJ1-1
CDR3nt: TGTGCCAGCAGTGCCCCGACAGGGGCGGTCATGAACACTGAAGCTTTCTTT
CDR3aa: CASSAPTGAVMNTEAFF

v_gene: TRBV7-6
abundance: -
d_gene: -
j_gene: TRBJ2-1
CDR3nt: TGTGCCAGCAGCGTAGCGGCAAGCTCCTACAATGAGCAGTTCTTC
CDR3aa: CASSVAASSYNEQFF

v_gene: TRBV7-9
abundance: -
d_gene: TRBD1
j_gene: TRBJ1-4
CDR3nt: TGTGCCAGCAGCTTCGGGACAGGGTGGGCTAATGAAAAACTGTTTTTT
CDR3aa: CASSFGTGWANEKLFF

v_gene: TRBV29-1
abundance: -
d_gene: TRBD1
j_gene: TRBJ2-7
CDR3nt: TGCAGCGTGTCCGGGACAGGGGGCGACGAGCAGTACTTC
CDR3aa: CSVSGTGGDEQYF

v_gene: TRBV20-1
abundance: -
d_gene: -
j_gene: TRBJ2-1
CDR3nt: TGCAGTGCTAGTGGGACTCAAAATTCCTACAATGAGCAGTTCTTC
CDR3aa: CSASGTQNSYNEQFF

v_gene: TRBV29-1
abundance: few
d_gene: -
j_gene: TRBJ1-1
CDR3nt: TGCAGCGCCCCTCGAGGAGACGGTGAAGCTTTCTTT
CDR3aa: CSAPRGDGEAFF

v_gene: TRBV28
abundance: once
d_gene: TRBD2
j_gene: TRBJ2-1
CDR3nt: TGTGCCAGCAGTCACAAGGGACTAGCGATCTACAATGAGCAGTTCTTC
CDR3aa: CASSHKGLAIYNEQFF

v_gene: TRBV28
abundance: -
d_gene: TRBD1
j_gene: TRBJ1-5
CDR3nt: TGTGCCAGCAGTTTAACAGGGGCGTTTCTTAGCAATCAGCCCCAGCATTTT
CDR3aa: CASSLTGAFLSNQPQHF

v_gene: TRBV7-9
abundance: few
d_gene: -
j_gene: TRBJ1-2
CDR3nt: TGTGCCAGCAGCTCGGCCCCGGGACAAACCCTAAATAACTATGGCTACACCTTC
CDR3aa: CASSSAPGQTLNNYGYTF

v_gene: TRBV15
abundance: -
d_gene: TRBD1
j_gene: TRBJ1-5
CDR3nt: TGTGCCACCAGCCCGGGACAGGAGCAGCCCCAGCATTTT
CDR3aa: CATSPGQEQPQHF

v_gene: TRBV15
abundance: medium-sized
d_gene: -
j_gene: TRBJ2-5
CDR3nt: TGTGCCACCAGCAGAGATCTTGACACACTCCAAGAGACCCAGTACTTC
CDR3aa: CATSRDLDTLQETQYF